The T cell receptor (beta chain) under discussion was sequenced for a study of CD8 T cells in Susac syndrome. An amount of RNA that ranged from roughly 0.5 to 1 ug was reverse transcribed with random hexamers. One entry per CDR3 protein results from TCRdb running MiXCR on the immunoSEQ multiplex PCR reads. The sample holds 150,000 to 200,000 distinct CDR3 sequences, 90% to 95% seen once. This CDR3 comprises 15 residues. Trimming cost V 5 bases and J 5 bases, with 19 bases left between them. Germline V gene sequence: CDR1 SGHTA, CDR2 FQGNSA. Sequences were obtained from CD4+ T cells from PBMCs. This sequence joins TRBV7-2 and TRBJ2-7; D is undetermined. This clonotype originated in a human donor with Susac syndrome. CDR3 DNA sequence: TGTGCCAGCAGCGCCAGCCAGCGACCTTCTAACGAGCAGTACTTC. It codes for CASSASQRPSNEQYF.